This passage covers 22 T cell receptor beta chains from one sample sequenced in a study of blood T cell repertoires in COVID-19. Some clones are missing from TCRdb's copy, which holds only in-frame ones; the method was immunoSEQ multiplex PCR. The table lists about 220,000 clones, roughly four fifths of them singletons, with 3% to 3.5% in the top ten. What was sequenced was peripheral blood. These receptors all stem from a woman aged 25 to 39 who had recovered from COVID-19.

This clone was detected ten times or more. The chain is built from TRBV9 and TRBJ2-1, with 10 bases fitting TRBD1. Germline assignment: CDR1 SGDLS and CDR2 YYNGEE. Unmatched junction bases numbered 5, after V lost 4 bases and J lost 7 bases. The CDR3 is 14 amino acids. CDR3 sequence (DNA): TGTGCCAGCAGCTCGGGGACAGGGGATAATGAGCAGTTCTTC. Its protein product is CASSSGTGDNEQFF.

The chain couples TRBV29-1 to TRBJ2-1; perhaps TRBD2 as D (6 bases). The V end lost 2 bases, the J end lost 1 base, and 9 bases lay between the germline ends. The germline gives CDR1 SQVTM, CDR2 ANQGSEA. This CDR3 spans 14 amino acids. This chain's CDR3 is CSVEWGVSYNEQFF. In nucleotides, the CDR3 is TGCAGCGTTGAATGGGGGGTGTCCTACAATGAGCAGTTCTTC.

V usage is TRBV28 and J usage is TRBJ1-1; maybe TRBD1 (5 bases). This CDR3 contains 13 residues. Per the germline V gene, CDR1 is MDHEN and CDR2 is SYDVKM. The V and J ends lost 7 bases and 3 bases respectively, with 12 bases between them. The CDR3 DNA reads as TGTGCCAGCATTGACAGTCTCCACACTGAAGCTTTCTTT. Its protein product is CASIDSLHTEAFF.

This chain joins TRBV24-1 and TRBJ2-3; 14 positions agree with TRBD2. Germline loops: CDR1 KGHDR, CDR2 SFDVKD. The V and J ends lost 4 bases and 2 bases, in that order; junction bases with no gene match: 13. The CDR3 contains 20 residues. CDR3 amino acids: CATSDSGLAGESWDTDTQYF. In DNA form, the CDR3 reads TGTGCCACCAGTGACTCGGGACTAGCGGGAGAGAGTTGGGACACAGATACGCAGTATTTT.

The chain links TRBV7-9 to TRBJ2-7; no definite D call. Trimming took 0 bases from V and 3 from J, leaving 6 bases between them. This CDR3 comprises 13 residues. Germline values: CDR1 SEHNR, CDR2 FQNEAQ (reference sequence). The CDR3 sequence: CASSLAVNYEQYF. CDR3 DNA sequence: TGTGCCAGCAGCTTAGCCGTTAACTACGAGCAGTACTTC.

The chain has TRBV30 and TRBJ1-2; 9 bases agree with TRBD1. Germline CDR1 is GTSNPN and CDR2 is SVGIG (reference sequence). J lost 2 bases, V lost 2 bases, and 6 bases had no gene match. The length of the CDR3 is 15 residues. The CDR3 protein is CAWSPDRGINYGYTF. DNA of the CDR3: TGTGCCTGGAGTCCGGACAGGGGAATCAACTATGGCTACACCTTC.

This sequence joins TRBV18 and TRBJ2-7; D may be TRBD1 (6 bases). CDR3 length: 15 residues. The V gene lost 2 bases and the J gene lost 2 bases, with 13 bases spanning the gap. CDR1 is KGHSH and CDR2 is LQKENI in the germline V gene. The CDR3 region has the DNA TGTGCCAGCTCACCAATGGGGGCACTCACCTACGAGCAGTACTTC. Residues: CASSPMGALTYEQYF.

This chain links TRBV6-5 with TRBJ2-7, with 9 positions matching TRBD1. Germline V CDR1 and CDR2: MNHEY, SVGAGI. The CDR3 has 14 residues. Trimming at V came to 6 bases and at J to 4 bases, leaving 7 bases not matched to a gene. This CDR3 is CASRVPGQGYEQYF. The CDR3 region has the DNA TGTGCCAGCAGAGTTCCGGGACAGGGTTACGAGCAGTACTTC.

The chain carries TRBV5-1 and TRBJ2-5, with 9 positions matching TRBD1. The CDR3 loop spans 14 amino acids. The J segment lost 5 bases and the V segment lost 4 bases, leaving 6 bases of the junction unmatched. Germline values: CDR1 SGHRS, CDR2 YFSETQ. The CDR3 loop is CASSPRDRVETQYF. The DNA for the CDR3 is TGCGCCAGCAGCCCTCGGGACAGGGTTGAGACCCAGTACTTC.

The count of this clone is one. The chain couples TRBV2 to TRBJ2-1; D might be TRBD2 (6 bases). Germline V CDR1 and CDR2: SNHLY, FYNNEI. The CDR3 runs to 15 residues. With 6 bases removed from V and 0 bases from J, the gap between germline ends came to 12 bases. The CDR3 region has the DNA TGTGCCAGCAGGGAGGGGCGACTCTCCTACAATGAGCAGTTCTTC. As protein: CASREGRLSYNEQFF. The full variable domain, rest sourced from reference TRBV2 and TRBJ2-1, is EPEVTQTPSHQVTQMGQEVILRCVPISNHLYFYWYRQILGQKVEFLVSFYNNEISEKSEIFDDQFSVERPDGSNFTLKIRSTKLEDSAMYFCASREGRLSYNEQFFGPGTRLTVL.

This clone was counted at least ten times. This chain connects TRBV18 to TRBJ2-2; D is undetermined. The CDR3 runs to 14 residues. V was shortened by 0 bases and J by 4 bases, with 6 bases between the two germline ends. The germline V gene encodes CDR1 KGHSH and CDR2 LQKENI. The CDR3 coding sequence is TGTGCCAGCTCACCACCGTCCTTCACCGGGGAGCTGTTTTTT. Amino acids: CASSPPSFTGELFF.

J is TRBJ2-1 and V is TRBV6-1; maybe TRBD2 (7 bases). The length of the CDR3 is 15 residues. CDR1 and CDR2 from the germline V gene are MNHNS and SASEGT. Trimming cost V 3 bases and J 6 bases, with 15 bases left between them. CDR3 sequence reads: CASSEEAGHINEQFF. In DNA, the CDR3 is TGTGCCAGCAGTGAGGAAGCGGGACATATCAATGAGCAGTTCTTC.

The chain couples TRBV18 to TRBJ1-3; D is perhaps TRBD1 (5 bases). This CDR3 has 15 residues. V lost 3 bases and J lost 0, with 9 bases in between. Germline values: CDR1 KGHSH, CDR2 LQKENI. The CDR3 DNA sequence: TGTGCCAGCTCACCTATAGGGGACTCTGGAAACACCATATATTTT. Amino acids: CASSPIGDSGNTIYF.

V usage is TRBV6-5 and J usage is TRBJ2-7; D might be TRBD2 (5 bases). The CDR3 covers 15 residues. CDR1 is MNHEY, CDR2 SVGAGI, per germline. With 2 bases removed from V and 6 bases from J, the gap between germline ends came to 17 bases. CDR3 sequence: CASSYGPGNWGEQYF. Here the CDR3 DNA reads TGTGCCAGCAGTTACGGTCCGGGAAATTGGGGCGAGCAGTACTTC.

The chain uses TRBV28 and TRBJ2-1, with D perhaps TRBD2 (5 bases). The CDR3 totals 13 residues. Trimming took off 7 bases at V and 4 bases at J, with 11 bases between the two ends. CDR1 and CDR2 from the germline V gene are MDHEN and SYDVKM. The CDR3 sequence: CASISGDYNEQFF. The CDR3 DNA reads TGTGCCAGCATCAGCGGAGATTACAATGAGCAGTTCTTC.

This sequence joins TRBV6-6 and TRBJ2-7; TRBD2 is a possible D gene (5 bases). The CDR3 is 15 amino acids. V shed 6 bases and J shed 0 bases, with 15 bases lying between them. Germline CDR1 and CDR2: MNHNY and SVGAGI (reference sequence). CDR3 in amino acids: CASRTQAVSSYEQYF. The CDR3 coding sequence is TGTGCCAGCAGAACCCAAGCGGTAAGCTCCTACGAGCAGTACTTC.

The chain couples TRBV10-2 to TRBJ1-5, with D uncertain. CDR3 length equals 14 residues. Germline lookup yields CDR1 WSHSY and CDR2 SAAADI. V was shortened by 0 bases and J by 5 bases, with 8 bases between the two germline ends. CDR3 in amino acids: CASSESRRDQPQHF. As DNA, the CDR3 is TGCGCCAGCAGTGAGTCGAGGAGGGATCAGCCCCAGCATTTT.

The chain couples TRBV9 to TRBJ2-5; 7 nucleotides line up with TRBD1. J gave up 2 bases and V 0 bases, and 4 bases lay outside the gene matches. The CDR3 is 15 amino acids. Germline CDR1 SGDLS, CDR2 YYNGEE. CDR3 sequence reads: CASSVAGTAQETQYF. CDR3 bases: TGTGCCAGCAGCGTAGCTGGGACAGCACAAGAGACCCAGTACTTC.

The chain employs TRBV5-5 and TRBJ2-5; D is uncertain. The CDR3 loop spans 15 amino acids. Germline loops: CDR1 SGHKS, CDR2 YYEKEE (reference sequence). The V and J ends lost 3 bases and 1 base respectively, with 13 bases between them. CDR3 in amino acids: CASSSRSTAQETQYF. The CDR3 coding sequence is TGTGCCAGCAGCTCGAGAAGTACAGCCCAAGAGACCCAGTACTTC.

V and J are TRBV9 and TRBJ1-1, with TRBD1 matching 9 bases. With V trimmed by 3 bases and J by 1 base, 4 bases remained unmatched. Germline assignment: CDR1 SGDLS and CDR2 YYNGEE. The CDR3 is 15 residues long. CDR3 coding DNA: TGTGCCAGCAGCGCTCGGACAGGGGCGAACACTGAAGCTTTCTTT. Its protein product is CASSARTGANTEAFF. The full variable domain, completed using reference TRBV9 and TRBJ1-1, is DSGVTQTPKHLITATGQRVTLRCSPRSGDLSVYWYQQSLDQGLQFLIQYYNGEERAKGNILERFSAQQFPDLHSELNLSSLELGDSALYFCASSARTGANTEAFFGQGTRLTVV.

J is TRBJ2-3 and V is TRBV7-6, with 9 bases that match TRBD2. The CDR3 runs to 15 residues. V was pared by 8 bases and J by 1 base, with 7 bases of the junction left unmatched. CDR1 is SGHVS, CDR2 FNYEAQ, per germline. The CDR3 here is CASGAGGGGTDTQYF. The CDR3 DNA reads as TGTGCCAGCGGGGCGGGAGGGGGCGGCACAGATACGCAGTATTTT.

The rearrangement uses TRBV28 and TRBJ1-1; D remains ambiguous. Looked up from germline, CDR1 is MDHEN and CDR2 is SYDVKM. The CDR3 sequence is 11 residues long. With 8 bases removed from V and 3 bases from J, the gap between germline ends came to 7 bases. Written as DNA, the CDR3 is TGTGCCAGCGCGGGGTACACTGAAGCTTTCTTT. As protein: CASAGYTEAFF.